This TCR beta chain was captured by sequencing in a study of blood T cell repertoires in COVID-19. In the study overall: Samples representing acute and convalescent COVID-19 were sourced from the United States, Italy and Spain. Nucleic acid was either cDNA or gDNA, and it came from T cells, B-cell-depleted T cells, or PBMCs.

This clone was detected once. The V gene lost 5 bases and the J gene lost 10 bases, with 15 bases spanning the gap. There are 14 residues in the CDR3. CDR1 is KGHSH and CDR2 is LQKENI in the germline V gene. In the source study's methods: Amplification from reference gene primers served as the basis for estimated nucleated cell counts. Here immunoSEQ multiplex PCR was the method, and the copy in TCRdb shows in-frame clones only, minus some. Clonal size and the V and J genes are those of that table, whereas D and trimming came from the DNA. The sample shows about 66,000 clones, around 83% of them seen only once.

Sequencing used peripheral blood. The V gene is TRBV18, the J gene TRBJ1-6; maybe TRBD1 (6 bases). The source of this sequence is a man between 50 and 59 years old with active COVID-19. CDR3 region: CASSEGGFGSPLHF. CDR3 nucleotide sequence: TGTGCCAGCTCAGAGGGGGGGTTTGGCTCACCCCTCCACTTT. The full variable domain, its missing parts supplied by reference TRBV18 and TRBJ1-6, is NAGVMQNPRHLVRRRGQEARLRCSPMKGHSHVYWYRQLPEEGLKFMVYLQKENIIDESGMPKERFSAEFPKEGPSILRIQQVVRGDSAAYFCASSEGGFGSPLHFGNGTRLTVT.